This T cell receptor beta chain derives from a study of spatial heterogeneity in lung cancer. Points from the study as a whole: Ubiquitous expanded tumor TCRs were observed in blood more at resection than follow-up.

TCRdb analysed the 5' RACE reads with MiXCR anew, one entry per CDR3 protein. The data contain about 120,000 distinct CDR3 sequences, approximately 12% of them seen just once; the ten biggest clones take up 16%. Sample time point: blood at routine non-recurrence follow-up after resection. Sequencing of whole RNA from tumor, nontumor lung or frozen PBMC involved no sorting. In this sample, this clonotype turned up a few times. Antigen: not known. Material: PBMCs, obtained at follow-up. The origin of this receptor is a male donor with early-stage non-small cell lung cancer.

The CDR3 coding sequence is TGTGCCAGCAGCCCGAGGGACAGGGCCTCCTACGAGCAGTACTTC. The encoded protein is CASSPRDRASYEQYF. This sequence joins TRBV6-1 and TRBJ2-7, with 9 nucleotides matching TRBD1. The CDR3 is 15 residues long. Per germline, CDR1 MNHNS and CDR2 SASEGT. J was trimmed by 0 bases and V by 6 bases; bases with no gene match: 6.